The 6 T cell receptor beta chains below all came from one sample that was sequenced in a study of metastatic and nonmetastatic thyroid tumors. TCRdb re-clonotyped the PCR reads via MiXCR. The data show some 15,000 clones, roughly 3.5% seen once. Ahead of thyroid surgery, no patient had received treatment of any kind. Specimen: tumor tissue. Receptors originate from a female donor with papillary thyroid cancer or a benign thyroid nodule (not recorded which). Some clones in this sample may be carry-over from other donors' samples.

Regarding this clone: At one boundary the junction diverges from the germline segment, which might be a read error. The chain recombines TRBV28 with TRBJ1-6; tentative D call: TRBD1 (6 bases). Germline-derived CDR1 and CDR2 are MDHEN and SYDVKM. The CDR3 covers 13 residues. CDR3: CASGGQYNSPLDF. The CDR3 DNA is TGTGCCAGCGGAGGACAGTATAATTCACCCCTCGACTTT.

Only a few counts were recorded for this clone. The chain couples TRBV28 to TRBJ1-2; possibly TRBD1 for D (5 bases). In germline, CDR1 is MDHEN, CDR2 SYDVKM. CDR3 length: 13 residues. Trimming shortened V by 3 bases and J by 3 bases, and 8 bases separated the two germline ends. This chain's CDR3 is CASSFRGDYGYTF. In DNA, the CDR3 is TGTGCCAGCAGTTTTCGGGGGGACTATGGCTACACCTTC.

CDR3 in amino acids: CASSDSSYEQYF. The CDR3 DNA follows: TGTGCCAGCAGTGACAGCTCCTACGAGCAGTACTTC. The chain joins TRBV6-1 to TRBJ2-7; no firm D call. The ends were cut back, 3 bases at V and 0 bases at J, with 3 bases in the middle. The CDR3 runs 12 residues. The V gene's germline CDR1 is MNHNS and CDR2 SASEGT.

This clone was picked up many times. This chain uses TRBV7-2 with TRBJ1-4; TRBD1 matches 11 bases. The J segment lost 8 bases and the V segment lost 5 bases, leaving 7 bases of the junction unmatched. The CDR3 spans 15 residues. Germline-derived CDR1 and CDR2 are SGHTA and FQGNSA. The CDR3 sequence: CASSLQGQGGEKLFF. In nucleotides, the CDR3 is TGTGCCAGCAGCCTACAGGGACAGGGGGGGGAAAAACTGTTTTTT.

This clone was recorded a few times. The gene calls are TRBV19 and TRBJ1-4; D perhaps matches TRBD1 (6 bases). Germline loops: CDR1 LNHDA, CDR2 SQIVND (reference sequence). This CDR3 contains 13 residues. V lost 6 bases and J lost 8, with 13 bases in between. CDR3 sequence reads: CASSPGAREKLFF. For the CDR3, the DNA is TGTGCCAGTAGCCCAGGGGCCAGGGAAAAACTGTTTTTT. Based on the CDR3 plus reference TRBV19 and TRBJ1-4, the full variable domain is DGGITQSPKYLFRKEGQNVTLSCEQNLNHDAMYWYRQDPGQGLRLIYYSQIVNDFQKGDIAEGYSVSREKKESFPLTVTSAQKNPTAFYLCASSPGAREKLFFGSGTQLSVL.

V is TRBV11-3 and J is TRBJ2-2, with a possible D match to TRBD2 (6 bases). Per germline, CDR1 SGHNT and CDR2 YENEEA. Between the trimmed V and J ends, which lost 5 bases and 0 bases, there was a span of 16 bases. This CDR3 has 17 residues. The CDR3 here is CASSISTGLANTGELFF. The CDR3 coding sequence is TGTGCCAGCAGCATAAGTACGGGACTTGCGAACACCGGGGAGCTGTTTTTT.